One and the same sample provided the 29 T cell receptor beta chains below, sequenced in a study of Graves' ophthalmopathy and Graves' hyperthyroidism. RNA transcripts provided the template for amplifying TCR beta CDR3 regions. HTBI primers were employed in first-round RT-PCR, then a second-round multiplex PCR followed. TCRdb re-called the multiplex PCR reads with MiXCR, one entry per CDR3 protein. The sample comprises fewer than 600,000 distinct CDR3 sequences, roughly 14% of which are singletons, and roughly 10% rests with the top ten. The specimen was blood. The receptors shown here come from a woman aged 25-40 years with Graves' ophthalmopathy.

V and J are TRBV10-2 and TRBJ1-5; perhaps TRBD1 as D (6 bases). Germline values: CDR1 WSHSY, CDR2 SAAADI. Trimming took off 9 bases at V and 4 bases at J, with 13 bases between the two ends. This CDR3 has 13 amino acids. CDR3 residues: CASAGTTNQPQHF. In nucleotides, the CDR3 is TGCGCCAGTGCCGGGACAACAAATCAGCCCCAGCATTTT.

This clonotype was detected many times. V is TRBV12-3 or TRBV12-4 and J is TRBJ1-2; tentatively, D is TRBD1 (5 bases). The V gene lost 1 base and the J gene lost 4 bases, with 10 bases spanning the gap. This CDR3 is 14 amino acids long. This CDR3 is CASSLGQYGYGYTF. CDR3 coding DNA: TGTGCCAGCAGTTTAGGACAGTATGGCTATGGCTACACCTTC.

This clonotype was counted at least ten times. The J gene is TRBJ1-5, the V gene TRBV11-2; possibly TRBD1 for D (6 bases). V lost 1 base and J lost 8, with 9 bases in between. Germline V gene sequence: CDR1 SGHAT, CDR2 FQNNGV. The CDR3 is 13 residues long. The DNA for the CDR3 is TGTGCCAGCAGCTTAGTTACAGGGAAGCCCCAGCATTTT. This translates into CASSLVTGKPQHF.

This clonotype has a count of ten or more. The chain joins TRBV24-1 to TRBJ2-5; perhaps TRBD1 as D (7 bases). The V gene lost 4 bases and the J gene lost 0 bases, with 11 bases spanning the gap. Germline values: CDR1 KGHDR, CDR2 SFDVKD. The CDR3 covers 15 residues. CDR3 protein: CATSERDRYQETQYF. The CDR3 DNA reads as TGTGCCACCAGTGAGCGGGACAGATACCAAGAGACCCAGTACTTC.

In its sample, this clonotype was seen many times. This chain uses TRBV10-3 with TRBJ1-1; a weak D match, TRBD1 (5 bases). The CDR3 is made up of 13 amino acids. The germline V gene has CDR1 ENHRY and CDR2 SYGVKD. V was cut by 11 bases and J by 5 bases, with 18 bases left in between. The CDR3 is CAAGTSGGTEAFF. CDR3 in DNA: TGTGCCGCCGGAACTAGCGGGGGGACTGAAGCTTTCTTT.

This clonotype has ten or more counts. The rearrangement uses TRBV20-1 and TRBJ1-5, with D unresolved. The V gene's germline CDR1 is DFQATT and CDR2 SNEGSKA (reference sequence). V gave up 1 base and J gave up 6 bases, with 13 bases separating them. The length of the CDR3 is 14 residues. CDR3 in DNA: TGCAGTGCTAGAGGGATTTTCAGTAGTCAGCCCCAGCATTTT. Its translation: CSARGIFSSQPQHF.

The V and J genes are TRBV20-1 and TRBJ2-7; D could derive from TRBD1 or TRBD2 (5 bases each). Germline assignment: CDR1 DFQATT and CDR2 SNEGSKA (reference sequence). V lost 5 bases and J 4 bases, leaving 15 bases between the germline ends. CDR3 length: 13 amino acids. The CDR3 loop is CSAPRDPTYEQYF. The CDR3 bases are TGCAGTGCTCCCCGGGACCCTACTTACGAGCAGTACTTC.

This clonotype was detected many times. This chain links TRBV7-9 with TRBJ2-7, with TRBD2 matching over 8 bases. The CDR3 runs to 14 residues. Trimming at V came to 5 bases and at J to 6 bases, leaving 9 bases not matched to a gene. The germline V gene has CDR1 SEHNR and CDR2 FQNEAQ (reference sequence). The DNA for the CDR3 is TGTGCCAGCAGCATTAGCGGGATAATCTCCGAGCAGTACTTC. As protein: CASSISGIISEQYF.

This clonotype has a count of ten or more. The V call is TRBV6-2 or TRBV6-3, the J call TRBJ1-1; unclear D gene. Trimming stripped 6 bases from V and 1 base from J, with 12 bases between. Germline CDR1 and CDR2: MNHEY and SVGEGT. This CDR3 spans 14 amino acids. CDR3: CASSRIKTNTEAFF. For the CDR3, the DNA is TGTGCCAGCAGCCGGATCAAAACGAACACTGAAGCTTTCTTT.

This clonotype has ten or more counts. This rearrangement joins TRBV29-1 to TRBJ2-5, with 9 bases lining up with TRBD1. The germline gives CDR1 SQVTM, CDR2 ANQGSEA. This CDR3 has 13 residues. With V trimmed by 6 bases and J by 5 bases, 7 bases remained unmatched. This CDR3 is CSVPTGGGETQYF. CDR3 DNA sequence: TGCAGCGTACCGACAGGGGGAGGCGAGACCCAGTACTTC. Variable domain in full (rest from reference TRBV29-1 and TRBJ2-5): SAVISQKPSRDICQRGTSLTIQCQVDSQVTMMFWYRQQPGQSLTLIATANQGSEATYESGFVIDKFPISRPNLTFSTLTVSNMSPEDSSIYLCSVPTGGGETQYFGPGTRLLVL.

This clonotype was counted many times. V and J are TRBV27 and TRBJ2-5; the match to TRBD2 covers 11 bases. The CDR3 is 17 amino acids. Trimming cost V 6 bases and J 0 bases; bases outside gene matches: 9. Germline loops: CDR1 MNHEY, CDR2 SMNVEV (reference sequence). CDR3 DNA: TGTGCCAGCAGCTCCCCTATGACTAGCGGGAACCAAGAGACCCAGTACTTC. This codes for CASSSPMTSGNQETQYF.

This clonotype came up many times. J is TRBJ1-2 and V is TRBV6-4; D is unresolved. The germline V and J ends were trimmed by 10 bases and 8 bases, with 14 bases remaining between them. This CDR3 spans 11 amino acids. Germline CDR1 MRHNA, CDR2 SNTAGT. CDR3 region: CATLRVEGYTF. The CDR3 region has the DNA TGTGCCACCCTTAGGGTAGAGGGCTACACCTTC.

This clonotype was picked up many times. J is TRBJ2-7 and V is TRBV9; 12 bases line up with TRBD1. The germline V gene encodes CDR1 SGDLS and CDR2 YYNGEE. The CDR3 runs 16 residues. With V trimmed by 4 bases and J by 4 bases, 9 bases remained unmatched. The DNA of the CDR3 is TGTGCCAGCAGCTCCGCGGGGGGACAGGGGGCTTACGAGCAGTACTTC. Protein sequence: CASSSAGGQGAYEQYF.

With respect to this clonotype: The final CDR3 position lacks the conserved phenylalanine or tryptophan, pointing to a likely read error. V is TRBV6-1 and J is TRBJ2-7; D is possibly TRBD1 or TRBD2 (5 bases each). The CDR3 sequence is 14 residues long. Trimming pared 4 bases from V and 3 bases from J, leaving 13 bases between. Germline V CDR1 and CDR2: MNHNS, SASEGT. CDR3 in DNA: TGTGCCAGCAGTGCTCGGGACGGGAACTACGAGCAGTACTGC. Its translation: CASSARDGNYEQYC.

At least ten counts were recorded for this clonotype. This chain connects TRBV7-2 to TRBJ2-7, with 11 positions matching TRBD2. Trimming took 4 bases from V and 3 from J; bases not matched to a gene: 2. Looked up from germline, CDR1 is SGHTA and CDR2 is FQGNSA. CDR3 length: 14 amino acids. The CDR3 spells CASSSGLAVYEQYF. As DNA, the CDR3 is TGTGCCAGCAGCTCGGGACTAGCGGTCTACGAGCAGTACTTC.

In this sample, this clonotype turned up many times. This chain joins TRBV7-3 and TRBJ1-1, with D possibly being TRBD1 (6 bases). The CDR3 runs to 15 residues. Germline CDR1 SGHTA, CDR2 FQGTGA. V lost 4 bases and J lost 1, with 13 bases in between. CDR3 nucleotide sequence: TGTGCCAGCAGCTCGAGAGGGGGTGCGAACACTGAAGCTTTCTTT. Protein product: CASSSRGGANTEAFF.

This clonotype showed up just a few times. The J gene is TRBJ2-7, the V gene TRBV4-1; D might be TRBD1 or TRBD2, each matching 5 bases. Trimming removed 0 bases at V and 4 bases at J, with 19 bases between. This CDR3 comprises 17 residues. Germline V gives CDR1 MGHRA, CDR2 YSYEKL. CDR3 DNA sequence: TGCGCCAGCAGCCAAGATCCAACCGGGACGCTACTTTACGAGCAGTACTTC. It specifies CASSQDPTGTLLYEQYF.

At least ten counts were recorded for this clonotype. J is TRBJ2-7 and V is TRBV28; TRBD1 or TRBD2 may be the D gene (5 bases each). The V and J ends lost 3 bases and 9 bases respectively, with 12 bases between them. In germline, CDR1 is MDHEN, CDR2 SYDVKM. The CDR3 has 12 amino acids. The CDR3 spells CASSLAPRGQYF. The CDR3 DNA is TGTGCCAGCAGTTTGGCCCCGAGGGGGCAGTACTTC.

This clonotype has just a few counts. The V gene is TRBV4-1, the J gene TRBJ1-5, with 11 bases identical to TRBD1. Trimming cost V 4 bases and J 0 bases; bases outside gene matches: 11. This CDR3 region has 19 residues. Germline CDR1 reads MGHRA; CDR2 reads YSYEKL. CDR3 sequence: CASSPWDRGNQYSNQPQHF. CDR3 nucleotide sequence: TGCGCCAGCAGCCCCTGGGACAGGGGGAACCAGTATAGCAATCAGCCCCAGCATTTT.

This CDR3 reads CASSYSLGQGGSPLHF. As DNA, the CDR3 is TGTGCCAGCAGTTACTCTTTGGGGCAGGGGGGTTCACCCCTCCACTTT. The V call is TRBV6-5, the J call TRBJ1-6; 7 positions agree with TRBD1. Trimming took 0 bases from V and 9 from J; bases not matched to a gene: 8. The V gene's germline CDR1 is MNHEY and CDR2 SVGAGI. This CDR3 is built from 16 residues.

This clonotype has ten or more counts. The chain joins TRBV28 to TRBJ1-5; D perhaps matches TRBD1 (6 bases). The germline CDR1 and CDR2 sequences are MDHEN and SYDVKM. The CDR3 length is 15 residues. V shed 6 bases and J shed 2 bases, with 14 bases lying between them. CDR3 loop: CASRFRGGGNQPQHF. The CDR3 coding sequence is TGTGCCAGCAGATTCAGGGGCGGCGGCAATCAGCCCCAGCATTTT.

This clonotype was seen repeatedly, ten times or more. The rearrangement joins TRBV11-2 to TRBJ1-1; TRBD1 might be the D (6 bases). Trimming took 7 bases from V and 4 from J, leaving 25 bases between them. Germline V gene data show CDR1 as SGHAT and CDR2 as FQNNGV. The CDR3 is 17 residues long. This CDR3 is CASTTLRTATPFTEAFF. CDR3 coding DNA: TGTGCCAGCACAACGTTAAGGACAGCCACGCCATTCACTGAAGCTTTCTTT.

This clonotype has at least ten counts. The chain has TRBV9 and TRBJ2-2, with 10 positions matching TRBD2. The CDR3 loop spans 15 amino acids. Germline V gene lookup returns CDR1 SGDLS and CDR2 YYNGEE. The V gene end was trimmed by 4 bases and the J gene end by 5 bases; junction bases not matched to a gene: 5. CDR3 residues: CASSPGLAETGELFF. The CDR3 DNA sequence: TGTGCCAGCAGCCCTGGACTAGCGGAGACCGGGGAGCTGTTTTTT.

This clonotype was counted between two and nine times. V is TRBV6-2 or TRBV6-3 and J is TRBJ2-7, with 8 bases lining up with TRBD1. Germline assignment: CDR1 MNHEY and CDR2 SVGEGT. V gave up 2 bases and J gave up 2 bases; unmatched junction bases: 17. The CDR3 extends over 19 amino acids. As DNA, the CDR3 is TGTGCCAGCAGTTACACGCACCGAAATTTCAGGGGGCTCCCCTACGAGCAGTACTTC. Its protein product is CASSYTHRNFRGLPYEQYF.

This clonotype was counted ten times or more. This chain links TRBV12-3 or TRBV12-4 with TRBJ1-4, with D hard to call. V dropped 3 bases and J dropped 0 bases, with 8 bases sitting between them. This CDR3 is built from 15 residues. The CDR3 region is CASSLGQTTNEKLFF. The CDR3 DNA reads TGTGCCAGCAGTTTGGGTCAGACAACTAATGAAAAACTGTTTTTT.

V gene TRBV11-2 combines with J gene TRBJ2-7, with a possible D match to TRBD2 (5 bases). V shed 6 bases and J shed 2 bases, with 17 bases lying between them. The CDR3 extends over 15 amino acids. Germline lookup yields CDR1 SGHAT and CDR2 FQNNGV. The CDR3 DNA reads as TGTGCCAGCAGATCCCCCGGGAAGAGGCCCTACGAGCAGTACTTC. It encodes CASRSPGKRPYEQYF. Full variable domain (remainder filled in from reference TRBV11-2 and TRBJ2-7): EAGVAQSPRYKIIEKRQSVAFWCNPISGHATLYWYQQILGQGPKLLIQFQNNGVVDDSQLPKDRFSAERLKGVDSTLKIQPAKLEDSAVYLCASRSPGKRPYEQYFGPGTRLTVT.

This clonotype was recorded many times. This chain links TRBV5-6 with TRBJ2-5, with D perhaps TRBD1 (7 bases). Between the trimmed V and J ends, which lost 9 bases and 2 bases, there was a span of 17 bases. This CDR3 comprises 14 residues. Germline V gene lookup returns CDR1 SGHDT and CDR2 YYEEEE. The chain's CDR3 is CATQMTGRQETQYF. The CDR3 nucleotides read TGTGCCACCCAAATGACAGGGAGGCAAGAGACCCAGTACTTC.

This clonotype was counted ten times or more. The chain uses TRBV2 and TRBJ2-4; TRBD2 matches 12 bases. CDR1 is SNHLY and CDR2 is FYNNEI in the germline V gene. The J segment lost 1 base and the V segment lost 5 bases, leaving 3 bases of the junction unmatched. The CDR3 runs to 16 residues. The CDR3 loop is CASSPTSGGAKNIQYF. The CDR3 DNA reads as TGTGCCAGCAGTCCCACTAGCGGGGGGGCCAAAAACATTCAGTACTTC.

This clonotype has at least ten counts. The chain joins TRBV6-2 or TRBV6-3 to TRBJ2-5; 8 bases map to TRBD2. CDR3 length equals 17 residues. CDR1 is MNHEY, CDR2 SVGEGT, per germline. The V segment lost 0 bases and the J segment 4 bases; nucleotides outside the gene matches: 10. The DNA for the CDR3 is TGTGCCAGCAGTTACTCTTTGGACCGGGAGGGCGGAGAGACCCAGTACTTC. Its translation: CASSYSLDREGGETQYF.